The entry below describes one TCR beta chain. This sample is drawn from a study of cytomegalovirus exposure and HLA in healthy donors. CDR1 is MNHNS, CDR2 SASEGT, per germline. V lost 4 bases to trimming and J lost 0 bases, with 13 bases between them. This CDR3 region has 15 residues. With 60 Vbeta and 13 Jbeta primers, the PCR was carried out. Sequenced by immunoSEQ multiplex PCR; TCRdb stores in-frame clones only, minus some. The table includes 150,000 to 160,000 clones, around 82% detected once. V is TRBV6-1 and J is TRBJ2-7, with D possibly matching TRBD1 (6 bases). The clonotype was recovered from a middle-aged woman in good health and CMV-seropositive. Sequenced input: PBMCs. The CDR3 loop reads CASSGSGTPSYEQYF. Here the CDR3 DNA reads TGTGCCAGCAGTGGCTCCGGGACACCCTCCTACGAGCAGTACTTC.